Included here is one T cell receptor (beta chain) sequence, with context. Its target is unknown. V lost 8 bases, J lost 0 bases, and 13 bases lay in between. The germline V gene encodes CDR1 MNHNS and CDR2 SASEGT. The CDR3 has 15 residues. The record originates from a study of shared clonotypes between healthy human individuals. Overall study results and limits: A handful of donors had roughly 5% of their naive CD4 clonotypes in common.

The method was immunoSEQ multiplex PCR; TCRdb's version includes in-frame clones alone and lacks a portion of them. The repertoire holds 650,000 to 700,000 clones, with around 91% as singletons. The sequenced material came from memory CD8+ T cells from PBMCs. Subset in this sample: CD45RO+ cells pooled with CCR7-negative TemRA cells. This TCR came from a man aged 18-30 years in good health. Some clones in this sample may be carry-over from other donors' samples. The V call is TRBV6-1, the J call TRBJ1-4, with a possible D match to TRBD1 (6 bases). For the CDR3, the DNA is TGTGCCAGCTCGGACAGACATGCAACTAATGAAAAACTGTTTTTT. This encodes CASSDRHATNEKLFF.